The 13 T cell receptor beta chains below all came from one sample that was sequenced in a study of blood T cell repertoires in COVID-19. The method was immunoSEQ multiplex PCR; TCRdb's version includes in-frame clones alone and lacks a portion of them. The sample comprises 250,000 or so clones, about 89% of which are singletons, and about 8.6% rests with the top ten. The source material was peripheral blood. These receptors originate from a man between 35 and 55 years old with active or convalescent COVID-19.

In its sample, this clone was seen once. The chain carries TRBV29-1 and TRBJ2-7; 8 bases align to TRBD2. Per germline, CDR1 SQVTM and CDR2 ANQGSEA. There are 14 residues in the CDR3. V was clipped by 6 bases and J by 1 base; unmatched bases: 8. This CDR3 is CSVLELADSYEQYF. The CDR3 coding sequence is TGCAGCGTGTTAGAACTAGCGGATTCCTACGAGCAGTACTTC.

V and J are TRBV24-1 and TRBJ2-5, with D perhaps matching TRBD1 (5 bases). The CDR3 has 13 residues. Germline lookup yields CDR1 KGHDR and CDR2 SFDVKD. V shed 4 bases and J shed 4 bases, with 9 bases lying between them. CDR3 loop: CATSDPGLETQYF. As DNA, the CDR3 is TGTGCCACCAGTGACCCAGGGTTAGAGACCCAGTACTTC.

This clone is a singleton in its sample. The chain joins TRBV12-3 or TRBV12-4 to TRBJ2-1; a weak D match, TRBD2 (5 bases). The CDR3 totals 13 residues. With 6 bases removed from V and 10 bases from J, the gap between germline ends came to 16 bases. The CDR3 region has the DNA TGTGCCAGCAGCGCCTCCCCGGGGAACGAGCAGTTCTTC. Translated: CASSASPGNEQFF.

V usage is TRBV4-1 and J usage is TRBJ2-1, with 8 bases fitting TRBD1. The CDR3 consists of 16 residues. V shed 0 bases and J 2 bases; nucleotides not matched to a gene: 3. Germline values: CDR1 MGHRA, CDR2 YSYEKL. The CDR3 region has the DNA TGCGCCAGCAGCCAAGAGACAGGGGTTACCTACAATGAGCAGTTCTTC. This sequence encodes CASSQETGVTYNEQFF.

The chain is built from TRBV6-2 or TRBV6-3 and TRBJ2-3; D unclear. CDR1 is MNHEY, CDR2 SVGEGT, per germline. V lost 6 bases to trimming and J lost 11 bases, with 12 bases between them. The CDR3 is 11 residues long. CDR3 DNA: TGTGCCAGCAGCCCCCGACTTATGCAGTATTTT. Translated: CASSPRLMQYF.

This clone was seen only a few times. The chain recombines TRBV7-9 with TRBJ2-2, with 7 bases fitting TRBD1. V lost 0 bases, J lost 6 bases, and 4 bases stayed unmatched. From germline, CDR1 is SEHNR and CDR2 FQNEAQ (reference sequence). This CDR3 has 15 residues. The CDR3 reads CASSLATGVAGELFF. DNA of the CDR3: TGTGCCAGCAGCTTAGCTACAGGGGTGGCCGGGGAGCTGTTTTTT. Drawing the rest from reference TRBV7-9 and TRBJ2-2, the complete variable domain is DTGVSQNPRHKITKRGQNVTFRCDPISEHNRLYWYRQTLGQGPEFLTYFQNEAQLEKSRLLSDRFSAERPKGSFSTLEIQRTEQGDSAMYLCASSLATGVAGELFFGEGSRLTVL.

The rearrangement links TRBV2 to TRBJ2-1, with 11 bases identical to TRBD2. After removal of 8 bases from V and 10 bases from J, the junction contained 13 bases not matched to a gene. There are 15 residues in the CDR3. From germline, CDR1 is SNHLY and CDR2 FYNNEI. The chain's CDR3 is CASRLLAGVSGEQFF. The CDR3 bases are TGTGCCAGCCGTCTACTAGCGGGAGTGTCCGGGGAGCAGTTCTTC.

This rearrangement joins TRBV9 to TRBJ2-3; 9 bases match TRBD2. The junction had 10 bases not matched to a gene; V was cut back by 3 bases and J by 2 bases. The length of the CDR3 is 17 residues. CDR1 is SGDLS and CDR2 is YYNGEE in the germline V gene. This CDR3 reads CASSERTSAAFTDTQYF. The CDR3 DNA reads as TGTGCCAGCAGCGAGAGGACTAGCGCCGCATTCACAGATACGCAGTATTTT.

The chain links TRBV28 to TRBJ2-7; D uncertain. CDR1 MDHEN and CDR2 SYDVKM come from the germline V gene. This CDR3 region has 15 residues. The germline V and J ends were trimmed by 3 bases and 0 bases, with 12 bases remaining between them. In nucleotides, the CDR3 is TGTGCCAGCAGTTTCGGATTAGCCTTCTCCTACGAGCAGTACTTC. This translates into CASSFGLAFSYEQYF.

This chain joins TRBV27 and TRBJ2-3; 8 bases align to TRBD2. Germline V gene data show CDR1 as MNHEY and CDR2 as SMNVEV (reference sequence). There are 17 residues in the CDR3. V was clipped by 3 bases and J by 4 bases; unmatched bases: 12. The CDR3 loop reads CASSFPSPREAADTQYF. The DNA of the CDR3 is TGTGCCAGCAGTTTCCCCTCGCCGCGGGAGGCGGCAGATACGCAGTATTTT.

The V gene is TRBV24-1, the J gene TRBJ2-7, with a tentative D call TRBD2 (5 bases). Trimming left V 10 bases short and J 5 bases short, with 11 bases between. The CDR3 spans 11 residues. The V gene's germline CDR1 is KGHDR and CDR2 SFDVKD. The CDR3 here is CATGYGDEQYF. The CDR3 DNA sequence: TGTGCCACGGGATACGGGGACGAGCAGTACTTC.

This chain links TRBV6-4 with TRBJ2-7; D remains unclear. The CDR3 is 10 residues long. Deletions cut 6 bases from V and 5 bases from J, with 5 bases between. The V gene's germline CDR1 is MRHNA and CDR2 SNTAGT. CDR3 in amino acids: CASSPDEQYF. CDR3 DNA sequence: TGTGCCAGCAGCCCAGACGAGCAGTACTTC.

The genes are TRBV5-4 and TRBJ1-6; TRBD1 aligns across 9 bases. With 3 bases clipped from V and 8 bases from J, the junction kept 3 bases outside the gene matches. This CDR3 is 14 amino acids long. The germline CDR1 and CDR2 sequences are SGHNT and YYREEE (reference sequence). CDR3 nucleotide sequence: TGTGCCAGCAGCTGGGACAGGGCGGATTCACCCCTCCACTTT. Translating it yields CASSWDRADSPLHF. The variable domain in full, with the rest retrieved from reference TRBV5-4 and TRBJ1-6, is ETGVTQSPTHLIKTRGQQVTLRCSSQSGHNTVSWYQQALGQGPQFIFQYYREEENGRGNFPPRFSGLQFPNYSSELNVNALELDDSALYLCASSWDRADSPLHFGNGTRLTVT.